Below, one TCR beta chain is given with its context. This sample was taken from a study of shared T cell receptors in the human thymus. Assay: immunoSEQ multiplex PCR; the TCRdb copy retains only in-frame clones and omits some. The sample includes 640,000 or so clones, 80% to 90% seen only once; the top ten take 0.0094%. This CDR3 is built from 13 residues. J lost 2 bases, V lost 4 bases, and 2 bases had no gene match. Germline V lookup: CDR1 SGDLS, CDR2 YYNGEE. This same sample was also taken into another study, of human thymus T cells. Per that paper: Thymus tissue for the work was resected from patients undergoing corrective heart surgery.

The V gene is TRBV9, the J gene TRBJ2-5; 7 positions match TRBD1. The specimen sequenced was thymocytes. The TCR sequence derives from a boy under three years old with a congenital heart defect. This CDR3 reads CASSRDRQETQYF. CDR3 coding DNA: TGTGCCAGCAGCCGGGACAGACAAGAGACCCAGTACTTC.